Below are 31 T cell receptor beta chains sequenced from a single sample in a study of metastatic and nonmetastatic thyroid tumors. There were no patients who had received any treatment before thyroid surgery. TCRdb re-called the PCR reads with MiXCR. The top ten clones hold about 4.8% of a sample with 25,000 to 30,000 clones, about 16% of them seen once. The sample taken for sequencing was blood. These receptor sequences come from a female donor with papillary thyroid cancer or a benign thyroid nodule (not recorded which). Some clones in this sample may be carry-over from other donors' samples.

This clone was counted a few times. J is TRBJ2-2 and V is TRBV6-1, with 10 bases aligning to TRBD2. V was pared by 0 bases and J by 6 bases, with 4 bases of the junction left unmatched. In germline, CDR1 is MNHNS, CDR2 SASEGT. The CDR3 has 16 residues. CDR3 residues: CASSEAPGLAPGELFF. The CDR3 DNA reads TGTGCCAGCAGTGAAGCCCCGGGACTAGCGCCCGGGGAGCTGTTTTTT.

Concerning this clone: A clone one base away is much larger, so this may be a read error. The chain links TRBV7-6 to TRBJ2-7, with D hard to call. Germline V CDR1 and CDR2: SGHVS, FNYEAQ. Trimming shortened V by 5 bases and J by 1 base, and 12 bases separated the two germline ends. This CDR3 has 14 residues. CDR3 DNA sequence: TGTGCCAGCAGCCGGATCGGGCATTCCTACGAGCAGTACTTC. It encodes CASSRIGHSYEQYF.

By its share, this clone is medium-sized. The V gene is TRBV12-3 or TRBV12-4, the J gene TRBJ2-3; D is undetermined. The V gene lost 3 bases and the J gene lost 1 base, with 11 bases spanning the gap. The CDR3 length is 15 residues. CDR3 sequence (DNA): TGTGCCAGCAGTTTCGACCAGCTGGGCACAGATACGCAGTATTTT. This encodes CASSFDQLGTDTQYF.

This clone has at least ten counts. The CDR3 loop is CASSSSPRGGANEQYF. The CDR3 DNA follows: TGTGCCAGCAGCTCCTCCCCCCGCGGGGGGGCAAACGAGCAGTACTTC. The chain uses TRBV11-2 and TRBJ2-7; 9 nucleotides agree with TRBD2. V lost 4 bases to trimming and J lost 5 bases; unmatched junction nucleotides: 12. Germline V gene sequence: CDR1 SGHAT, CDR2 FQNNGV. This CDR3 is built from 16 residues.

This clone was picked up a small number of times. J is TRBJ1-2 and V is TRBV28, with 8 bases fitting TRBD1. In germline, CDR1 is MDHEN, CDR2 SYDVKM. The CDR3 runs 17 residues. The J segment lost 2 bases and the V segment lost 4 bases, leaving 12 bases of the junction unmatched. The CDR3 sequence: CASSSPWTGSTNYGYTF. The CDR3 DNA sequence: TGTGCCAGCAGTTCCCCCTGGACAGGGTCCACGAACTATGGCTACACCTTC.

By share of the sample, this clone is medium-sized (0.01 to 0.1%). The chain couples TRBV28 to TRBJ1-5; D ambiguous. V was shortened by 7 bases and J by 0 bases, with 7 bases between the two germline ends. Looked up from germline, CDR1 is MDHEN and CDR2 is SYDVKM. This CDR3 is 13 amino acids long. The CDR3 sequence: CASTLISNQPQHF. CDR3 nucleotide sequence: TGTGCCAGCACCCTCATTAGCAATCAGCCCCAGCATTTT.

This clone was counted only a few times. V is TRBV12-5 and J is TRBJ2-3; either TRBD1 or TRBD2 may supply D (5 bases each). This CDR3 comprises 13 residues. Trimming took 3 bases from V and 5 from J, leaving 9 bases between them. Germline-derived CDR1 and CDR2 are LGHNT and FRNRAP. CDR3 sequence (DNA): TGTGCTAGTGGTTTCATTGGGGGAGATACGCAGTATTTT. Translation gives CASGFIGGDTQYF.

This clone has just a few counts. Compared with germline, one end of the junction differs, possibly owing to a read error. The chain links TRBV11-2 to TRBJ2-7; D possibly matches TRBD1 or TRBD2 (5 bases each). CDR3 length: 14 amino acids. Germline assignment: CDR1 SGHAT and CDR2 FQNNGV. The CDR3 DNA reads TGCTCCAGCAGCCAGGGACCGACGTCGGACGAGCAGTACTTC. It specifies CSSSQGPTSDEQYF. The entire variable domain, with the rest obtained from reference TRBV11-2 and TRBJ2-7, is as follows: EAGVAQSPRYKIIEKRQSVAFWCNPISGHATLYWYQQILGQGPKLLIQFQNNGVVDDSQLPKDRFSAERLKGVDSTLKIQPAKLEDSAVYLCSSSQGPTSDEQYFGPGTRLTVT.

This clone has ten or more counts. The chain uses TRBV7-9 and TRBJ2-5; 10 nucleotides align to TRBD1. The trim removed 2 bases at V and 5 bases at J, leaving 11 bases unmatched. This CDR3 is 17 amino acids long. Germline V gene data show CDR1 as SEHNR and CDR2 as FQNEAQ (reference sequence). The CDR3 DNA is TGTGCCAGCAGCTTAATTCCCGGGACAGGGGTTCGCGAGACCCAGTACTTC. It codes for CASSLIPGTGVRETQYF.

A note on this clone: A junction end diverges from the germline sequence, so it may reflect a read error. The rearrangement uses TRBV7-8 and TRBJ1-6; D remains unclear. CDR1 SGHVS and CDR2 FQNEAQ come from the germline V gene. This CDR3 region has 17 residues. CDR3 sequence: CASSLARVGAYNSSLHF. Written as DNA, the CDR3 is TGTGCCAGCAGCTTAGCGAGAGTGGGTGCCTATAATTCATCCCTCCACTTT.

The chain carries TRBV2 and TRBJ2-2, with TRBD1 matching over 8 bases. The V and J ends lost 6 bases and 4 bases, in that order; junction bases with no gene match: 25. Per the germline V gene, CDR1 is SNHLY and CDR2 is FYNNEI. CDR3 size: 21 residues. The CDR3 DNA follows: TGTGCCAGCAGACGGCCCTTCATACCCAGGGGGCGATCGGATGGCACCGGGGAGCTGTTTTTT. Its protein is CASRRPFIPRGRSDGTGELFF.

In its sample, this clone was seen many times. This may arise from a read error, as a much more abundant clone is one base away. A read error is likely, as this CDR3 ends without the conserved phenylalanine or tryptophan. This chain joins TRBV6-1 and TRBJ2-1, with D perhaps matching TRBD1 or TRBD2 (6 bases each). V shed 5 bases and J shed 8 bases, with 13 bases lying between them. The germline V gene encodes CDR1 MNHNS and CDR2 SASEGT. CDR3 size: 13 residues. The CDR3 here is CASSSSGADEQFL. The CDR3 DNA is TGTGCCAGCAGTAGCTCGGGGGCCGATGAGCAGTTCCTC.

CDR3 in DNA: TGTGCCAGTAGCCTCTCGGGGACAGGGGTACGTAATTCACCCCTCCACTTT. Protein product: CASSLSGTGVRNSPLHF. The chain couples TRBV19 to TRBJ1-6; TRBD1 matches 10 bases. Germline lookup yields CDR1 LNHDA and CDR2 SQIVND (reference sequence). The length of the CDR3 is 17 residues. With V trimmed by 6 bases and J by 6 bases, 11 bases remained unmatched.

The V gene is TRBV9, the J gene TRBJ2-1, with TRBD2 matching 13 bases. Losses at the gene ends were 3 bases for V and 7 bases for J; bases not matched to a gene: 7. CDR1 SGDLS and CDR2 YYNGEE come from the germline V gene. CDR3 length: 16 amino acids. The CDR3 region has the DNA TGTGCCAGCAGCGCGGCCGGGACTAGCGGGGCTAATGAGCAGTTCTTC. This sequence encodes CASSAAGTSGANEQFF.

This clone was counted at least ten times. The chain combines TRBV5-6 with TRBJ2-1, with D possibly TRBD1 on 7 matching bases. Germline loops: CDR1 SGHDT, CDR2 YYEEEE. This CDR3 spans 13 amino acids. V was pared by 8 bases and J by 3 bases, with 12 bases between. CDR3 bases: TGTGCCAGTCAGGGGGGCCTCTACAATGAGCAGTTCTTC. Its protein is CASQGGLYNEQFF.

This clone was seen at least ten times. The chain joins TRBV10-1 to TRBJ2-7; TRBD1 is a possible D gene (6 bases). In germline, CDR1 is WNHNN, CDR2 SYGVQD (reference sequence). CDR3 size: 13 residues. V gave up 4 bases and J gave up 6 bases, with 13 bases separating them. The DNA for the CDR3 is TGCGCCAGCAGTGGGGGGCTGGTTTTCGAGCAGTACTTC. Protein: CASSGGLVFEQYF.

The chain links TRBV4-1 to TRBJ2-3; 8 positions match TRBD1. The germline gives CDR1 MGHRA, CDR2 YSYEKL. The length of the CDR3 is 16 residues. J lost 4 bases, V lost 4 bases, and 10 bases had no gene match. The CDR3 spells CASSLQQGALADTQYF. CDR3 nucleotide sequence: TGCGCCAGCAGCCTTCAGCAGGGGGCACTGGCAGATACGCAGTATTTT.

As for this clone: A much larger clone differs from this one at a single base, so this may be a read error. The same CDR3 arises from other DNA sequences in this sample as well. The chain employs TRBV6-1 and TRBJ2-3; no firm D call. Looked up from germline, CDR1 is MNHNS and CDR2 is SASEGT. This CDR3 contains 14 residues. The CDR3 here is CASSKRALTDTQYF. For the CDR3, the DNA is TGTGCCAGCAGTAAGCGAGCCCTCACAGACACGCAGTATTTT.

By sample fraction, this clone is medium-sized. The gene calls are TRBV28 and TRBJ1-2; 8 bases match TRBD1. The germline V gene encodes CDR1 MDHEN and CDR2 SYDVKM. The CDR3 spans 13 residues. V lost 6 bases and J lost 4; bases outside the gene matches: 4. The CDR3 DNA sequence: TGTGCCAGCAGGCCAGGGGGCACCTATGGCTACACCTTC. This translates into CASRPGGTYGYTF.

This clone was found many times. The chain has TRBV4-2 and TRBJ2-5, with 14 nucleotides matching TRBD2. The germline V gene encodes CDR1 LGHNA and CDR2 YNFKEQ. V gave up 1 base and J gave up 4 bases; unmatched junction bases: 11. The CDR3 sequence is 19 residues long. The CDR3 bases are TGTGCCAGCAGCCAAGGGGGACTAGCGGGGGCCCTCTTTGGAGAGACCCAGTACTTC. It specifies CASSQGGLAGALFGETQYF.

The chain links TRBV4-3 to TRBJ1-3, with 7 bases fitting TRBD1. J lost 0 bases, V lost 4 bases, and 6 bases had no gene match. This CDR3 contains 16 residues. Germline V lookup: CDR1 LGHNA, CDR2 YSLEER. CDR3 sequence (DNA): TGCGCCAGCAGCCCTGGGACAGCGAGCTCTGGAAACACCATATATTTT. It codes for CASSPGTASSGNTIYF.

With respect to this clone: This likely comes from a read error, as the CDR3 has no conserved phenylalanine or tryptophan at its end. This chain uses TRBV10-1 with TRBJ1-5; D gene unclear. The germline V gene has CDR1 WNHNN and CDR2 SYGVQD (reference sequence). The CDR3 runs 13 residues. CDR3 residues: CASCENSNQPQHL. DNA for the CDR3: TGCGCCAGCTGTGAAAACAGCAATCAGCCCCAGCATCTT.

Many counts were recorded for this clone. This chain uses TRBV13 with TRBJ2-1; D assignment may be TRBD1 or TRBD2 (5 bases each). Trimming took 3 bases from V and 3 from J, leaving 9 bases between them. CDR3 length: 14 amino acids. Germline V lookup: CDR1 PRHDT, CDR2 FYEKMQ (reference sequence). CDR3 region: CASSLLGDYNEQFF. The CDR3 DNA reads as TGTGCCAGCAGCTTGTTGGGGGACTACAATGAGCAGTTCTTC.

Many counts were recorded for this clone. The chain uses TRBV19 and TRBJ1-2; D uncertain. The CDR3 loop spans 13 amino acids. Trimming shortened V by 5 bases and J by 7 bases, and 14 bases separated the two germline ends. Germline CDR1 reads LNHDA; CDR2 reads SQIVND (reference sequence). As DNA, the CDR3 is TGTGCCAGTAGTCCTCGGCCTCAAGCTGGCTACACCTTC. Translating it yields CASSPRPQAGYTF.

In this sample, this clone is medium-sized (0.01 to 0.1%). The genes are TRBV6-1 and TRBJ1-1; 10 nucleotides align to TRBD1. Germline trimming cut 6 bases from V and 4 bases from J; bases unmatched to any gene: 8. The CDR3 is 15 amino acids. Germline V gene sequence: CDR1 MNHNS, CDR2 SASEGT. The CDR3 loop is CASSPRQGAGTEAFF. The DNA of the CDR3 is TGTGCCAGCAGCCCCAGACAGGGGGCAGGCACTGAAGCTTTCTTT.

This clone was counted at least ten times. The rearrangement uses TRBV2 and TRBJ1-1; 7 nucleotides agree with TRBD1. Per germline, CDR1 SNHLY and CDR2 FYNNEI. Unmatched junction bases numbered 14, after V lost 5 bases and J lost 5 bases. The CDR3 loop spans 16 amino acids. The CDR3 nucleotides are TGTGCCAGCAGTCTAAGGGGGCCAGGAGCGGGGACTGAAGCTTTCTTT. It translates to CASSLRGPGAGTEAFF.

About this clone: This may arise from a read error, as a much more abundant clone is one base away. This rearrangement joins TRBV30 to TRBJ2-5; D unclear. The length of the CDR3 is 11 residues. Germline assignment: CDR1 GTSNPN and CDR2 SVGIG (reference sequence). CDR3 sequence: CAWSIQDTQYF. The CDR3 DNA reads TGTGCCTGGAGTATCCAAGATACCCAGTACTTC. Supplemented by reference TRBV30 and TRBJ2-5, the full variable domain reads SQTIHQWPATLVQPVGSPLSLECTVEGTSNPNLYWYRQAAGRGLQLLFYSVGIGQISSEVPQNLSASRPQDRQFILSSKKLLLSDSGFYLCAWSIQDTQYFGPGTRLLVL.

This clone was seen ten or more times. The chain has TRBV5-1 and TRBJ2-2; D tentatively fits TRBD1 or TRBD2 (5 bases each). The germline gives CDR1 SGHRS, CDR2 YFSETQ. Trimming removed 4 bases at V and 8 bases at J, with 18 bases between. The CDR3 runs 15 residues. CDR3 in DNA: TGCGCCAGCAGCCCCTATTTTAAAGGGACGGGGGAGCTGTTTTTT. This translates into CASSPYFKGTGELFF.

This clone was detected ten times or more. The chain employs TRBV20-1 and TRBJ1-2, with 7 bases that match TRBD1. This CDR3 contains 13 residues. Unmatched junction bases numbered 8, after V lost 6 bases and J lost 4 bases. Per germline, CDR1 DFQATT and CDR2 SNEGSKA (reference sequence). The CDR3 bases are TGCAGTGCCCAGGGGGGTATGGGCTATGGCTACACCTTC. Translation: CSAQGGMGYGYTF.

This chain uses TRBV15 with TRBJ2-3; maybe TRBD2 (5 bases). The CDR3 sequence is 15 residues long. Trimming cost V 0 bases and J 4 bases, with 11 bases left between them. Germline CDR1 is LNHNV and CDR2 is YYDKDF (reference sequence). The CDR3 is CATSRDRGVPDTQYF. CDR3 nucleotides: TGTGCCACCAGCAGAGATCGGGGAGTGCCAGATACGCAGTATTTT.

The sample holds many counts of this clone. This specimen includes other DNA sequences encoding the same CDR3. The CDR3 DNA reads as TGCAGTGCTGCTAATCGAGGCGGGTTAAGCTCCTACAATGAGCAGTTCTTC. This translates into CSAANRGGLSSYNEQFF. V usage is TRBV20-1 and J usage is TRBJ2-1, with D perhaps TRBD2 (5 bases). CDR3 length equals 17 residues. The germline V gene has CDR1 DFQATT and CDR2 SNEGSKA (reference sequence). The germline V and J ends were trimmed by 5 bases and 0 bases, with 20 bases remaining between them.